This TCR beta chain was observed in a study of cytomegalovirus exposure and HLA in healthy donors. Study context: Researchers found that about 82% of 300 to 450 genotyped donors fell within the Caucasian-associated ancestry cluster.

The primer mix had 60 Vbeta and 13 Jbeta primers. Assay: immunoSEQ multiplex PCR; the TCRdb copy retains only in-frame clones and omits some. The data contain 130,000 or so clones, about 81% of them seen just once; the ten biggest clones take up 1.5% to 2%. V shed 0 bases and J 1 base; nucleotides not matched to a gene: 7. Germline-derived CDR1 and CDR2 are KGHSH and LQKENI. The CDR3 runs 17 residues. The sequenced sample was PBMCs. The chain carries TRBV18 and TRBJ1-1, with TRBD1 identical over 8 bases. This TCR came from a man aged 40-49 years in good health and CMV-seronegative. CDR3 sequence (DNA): TGTGCCAGCTCACCACCTCAGGGGGCCCACACGAACACTGAAGCTTTCTTT. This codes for CASSPPQGAHTNTEAFF.